The 27 T cell receptor beta chains in this list originate from one sample, sequenced in a study of cytomegalovirus exposure and HLA in healthy donors. Primers for the PCR totalled 60 Vbeta and 13 Jbeta. Data came from immunoSEQ multiplex PCR; TCRdb stores just in-frame clones and leaves some out. The record lists 100,000 to 150,000 clones, of which the ten most abundant hold about 1.5%. Material: PBMCs. These receptors were obtained from a woman aged 40 to 49 in good health and CMV-seropositive.

V usage is TRBV7-9 and J usage is TRBJ1-4; 9 positions match TRBD1. The germline CDR1 and CDR2 sequences are SEHNR and FQNEAQ (reference sequence). The CDR3 consists of 15 residues. The V segment lost 5 bases and the J segment 8 bases; nucleotides outside the gene matches: 9. The CDR3 DNA reads as TGTGCCAGCAGCCTCCCGGGACAGGGAGGCGAAAAACTGTTTTTT. Protein: CASSLPGQGGEKLFF.

The V call is TRBV28, the J call TRBJ2-6, with TRBD1 matching over 9 bases. CDR1 is MDHEN, CDR2 SYDVKM, per germline. With V trimmed by 6 bases and J by 1 base, 10 bases remained unmatched. The CDR3 length is 18 residues. In nucleotides, the CDR3 is TGTGCCAGCAGCACTCACAGGGGGCTGCTGTCTGGGGCCAACGTCCTGACTTTC. Translated: CASSTHRGLLSGANVLTF.

CDR3 sequence (DNA): TGTGCCAGCAGCTTTGTCTACGGGGGACAGGGTATTGCAGATACGCAGTATTTT. It is translated as CASSFVYGGQGIADTQYF. The rearrangement joins TRBV5-5 to TRBJ2-3; 9 positions match TRBD1. The V segment lost 2 bases and the J segment 4 bases; nucleotides outside the gene matches: 14. In germline, CDR1 is SGHKS, CDR2 YYEKEE (reference sequence). The CDR3 is made up of 18 amino acids.

The CDR3 loop is CASGPGGETEAFF. CDR3 DNA sequence: TGTGCTAGTGGTCCTGGAGGGGAAACTGAAGCTTTCTTT. The chain uses TRBV12-5 and TRBJ1-1; D might be TRBD1 (5 bases). V shed 5 bases and J shed 5 bases, with 12 bases lying between them. The CDR3 contains 13 residues. Germline CDR1 and CDR2: LGHNT and FRNRAP.

The chain is built from TRBV19 and TRBJ2-7, with D possibly TRBD2 on 5 matching bases. CDR1 LNHDA and CDR2 SQIVND come from the germline V gene (reference sequence). Trimming removed 7 bases at V and 4 bases at J, with 14 bases between. CDR3 size: 13 residues. DNA of the CDR3: TGTGCCAGTATCACCTCGGACTCTTACGAGCAGTACTTC. It codes for CASITSDSYEQYF.

The chain carries TRBV30 and TRBJ1-2; 7 bases line up with TRBD1. Germline trimming cut 8 bases from V and 2 bases from J; bases unmatched to any gene: 5. This CDR3 spans 12 amino acids. Germline V gene sequence: CDR1 GTSNPN, CDR2 SVGIG (reference sequence). CDR3 bases: TGTGCCGGGGACAGCCCAAACTATGGCTACACCTTC. Translation: CAGDSPNYGYTF.

This chain connects TRBV5-1 to TRBJ2-2; tentatively, D is TRBD1 (5 bases). The germline gives CDR1 SGHRS, CDR2 YFSETQ. The CDR3 loop spans 14 amino acids. V dropped 3 bases and J dropped 7 bases, with 13 bases sitting between them. Here the CDR3 reads CASSSEGAVGELFF. CDR3 in DNA: TGCGCCAGCAGCTCCGAAGGGGCAGTCGGGGAGCTGTTTTTT.

As DNA, the CDR3 is TGTGCCAGCAGTTCCCCGAACCGGACACACACCGGGGAGCTGTTTTTT. Protein sequence: CASSSPNRTHTGELFF. This chain uses TRBV28 with TRBJ2-2; possibly TRBD1 for D (5 bases). The ends were cut back, 4 bases at V and 3 bases at J, with 15 bases in the middle. CDR1 and CDR2 (germline): MDHEN, SYDVKM. This CDR3 is built from 16 residues.

This chain joins TRBV28 and TRBJ2-3; 10 nucleotides line up with TRBD1. Per germline, CDR1 MDHEN and CDR2 SYDVKM. V gave up 6 bases and J gave up 6 bases; unmatched junction bases: 9. The length of the CDR3 is 15 residues. The chain's CDR3 is CASRGIGTGEDTQYF. Here the CDR3 DNA reads TGTGCCAGCAGAGGGATCGGGACAGGGGAGGATACGCAGTATTTT.

The V gene is TRBV7-8, the J gene TRBJ1-3; 8 nucleotides match TRBD1. V dropped 6 bases and J dropped 6; count of bases not matched to a gene: 4. The CDR3 contains 13 residues. Germline V gene data show CDR1 as SGHVS and CDR2 as FQNEAQ. The CDR3 DNA reads as TGTGCCAGCAGGGAGGGACAGGCAAACACCATATATTTT. The encoded protein is CASREGQANTIYF.

V is TRBV15 and J is TRBJ2-1; TRBD1 agrees at 7 bases. CDR1 and CDR2 from the germline V gene are LNHNV and YYDKDF (reference sequence). The CDR3 spans 16 residues. V lost 5 bases, J lost 1 base, and 8 bases stayed unmatched. The CDR3 is CATSLGRQGSYNEQFF. In nucleotides, the CDR3 is TGTGCCACCAGCTTAGGGCGACAGGGATCCTACAATGAGCAGTTCTTC. Full variable domain (rest looked up from reference TRBV15 and TRBJ2-1): DAMVIQNPRYQVTQFGKPVTLSCSQTLNHNVMYWYQQKSSQAPKLLFHYYDKDFNNEADTPDNFQSRRPNTSFCFLDIRSPGLGDTAMYLCATSLGRQGSYNEQFFGPGTRLTVL.

The chain employs TRBV27 and TRBJ2-7; perhaps TRBD2 as D (5 bases). Trimming left V 0 bases short and J 5 bases short, with 14 bases between. Germline CDR1 MNHEY, CDR2 SMNVEV (reference sequence). CDR3 length equals 15 residues. The CDR3: CASSLSLTGKDEQYF. Here the CDR3 DNA reads TGTGCCAGCAGTTTATCGTTGACGGGGAAGGACGAGCAGTACTTC.

V usage is TRBV19 and J usage is TRBJ2-7; weak D call: TRBD1 (6 bases). Between the trimmed V and J ends, which lost 4 bases and 4 bases, there was a span of 11 bases. Germline-derived CDR1 and CDR2 are LNHDA and SQIVND (reference sequence). The CDR3 length is 13 residues. CDR3 coding DNA: TGTGCCAGTAGTACGGGGACAAGATACGAGCAGTACTTC. This gives the protein CASSTGTRYEQYF.

Notes on this clone: At one end the junction does not follow the germline gene, possibly because of a read error. The V gene is TRBV7-7, the J gene TRBJ2-5, with D possibly being TRBD2 (6 bases). The J call may be wrong; the DNA end is better matched by TRBJ2-7. The CDR3 consists of 16 residues. Germline CDR1 SSHAT, CDR2 FNYEAQ (reference sequence). The CDR3 nucleotides read TGTGCTAGCAGCCCCACTCTCGGGAGCGGGTTCAACGAGCAGTACTTC. Its translation: CASSPTLGSGFNEQYF.

The rearrangement links TRBV7-2 to TRBJ2-1; D might be TRBD2 (6 bases). CDR3 size: 15 residues. Germline V gene sequence: CDR1 SGHTA, CDR2 FQGNSA. V was clipped by 1 base and J by 2 bases, with 9 bases between them. The CDR3 bases are TGTGCCAGCAGCTTAGGTGGACTAACCTACAATGAGCAGTTCTTC. Encoded protein: CASSLGGLTYNEQFF.

The rearrangement uses TRBV19 and TRBJ1-2; 8 bases map to TRBD1. In germline, CDR1 is LNHDA, CDR2 SQIVND (reference sequence). The CDR3 is 14 amino acids. The trim removed 5 bases at V and 5 bases at J, leaving 7 bases unmatched. DNA for the CDR3: TGTGCCAGTAGTGTCCGACAGGGGCTTTATGGCTACACCTTC. Amino acids: CASSVRQGLYGYTF.

Details on this clone: Germline and junction disagree at one end, which may indicate a read error. Other DNA variants within this sample encode the same CDR3. The V and J genes are TRBV19 and TRBJ2-7; possibly TRBD2 for D (5 bases). This CDR3 is 13 amino acids long. Looked up from germline, CDR1 is LNHDA and CDR2 is SQIVND (reference sequence). The CDR3 here is CASSLRANYEQYF. In nucleotides, the CDR3 is TGCGCCAGTAGTCTGCGGGCCAACTACGAGCAGTACTTC.

This rearrangement joins TRBV9 to TRBJ2-1, with 7 bases aligning to TRBD2. The V gene's germline CDR1 is SGDLS and CDR2 YYNGEE. V lost 0 bases to trimming and J lost 1 base; unmatched junction nucleotides: 10. This CDR3 region has 18 residues. CDR3 sequence reads: CASSVEVRGRGSYNEQFF. The CDR3 DNA follows: TGTGCCAGCAGCGTAGAAGTCCGGGGGAGGGGTTCCTACAATGAGCAGTTCTTC. The full variable domain, its missing parts supplied by reference TRBV9 and TRBJ2-1, is DSGVTQTPKHLITATGQRVTLRCSPRSGDLSVYWYQQSLDQGLQFLIQYYNGEERAKGNILERFSAQQFPDLHSELNLSSLELGDSALYFCASSVEVRGRGSYNEQFFGPGTRLTVL.

This sequence joins TRBV27 and TRBJ2-1, with 8 positions matching TRBD2. The CDR3 length is 15 residues. The germline V gene encodes CDR1 MNHEY and CDR2 SMNVEV (reference sequence). J was trimmed by 4 bases and V by 5 bases; bases with no gene match: 7. CDR3 in amino acids: CASSQAGVRYNEQFF. Written as DNA, the CDR3 is TGTGCCAGCAGTCAAGCGGGAGTGCGGTACAATGAGCAGTTCTTC.

The chain combines TRBV5-1 with TRBJ2-7; 9 nucleotides align to TRBD2. J was trimmed by 3 bases and V by 1 base; bases with no gene match: 8. CDR3 size: 16 residues. Germline CDR1 and CDR2: SGHRS and YFSETQ. The CDR3 here is CASSLRGLAFSYEQYF. The CDR3 DNA sequence: TGCGCCAGCAGCTTGAGGGGACTAGCATTTAGCTACGAGCAGTACTTC.

This sequence joins TRBV6-1 and TRBJ1-2, with 9 bases aligning to TRBD1. CDR1 is MNHNS and CDR2 is SASEGT in the germline V gene. The length of the CDR3 is 15 residues. V was pared by 1 base and J by 8 bases, with 8 bases of the junction left unmatched. CDR3 bases: TGTGCCAGCAGTGAAGGGGGACAGGGTCTGTCCGGCTACACCTTC. Its translation: CASSEGGQGLSGYTF.

The V and J genes are TRBV19 and TRBJ2-3; 12 nucleotides agree with TRBD2. Germline V lookup: CDR1 LNHDA, CDR2 SQIVND (reference sequence). The CDR3 contains 14 residues. J was trimmed by 6 bases and V by 9 bases; bases with no gene match: 7. CDR3 coding DNA: TGTGCCAGCCTAAGGACTAGCGGGGCGGATACGCAGTATTTT. Protein product: CASLRTSGADTQYF.

The J gene is TRBJ2-1, the V gene TRBV9, with 10 bases fitting TRBD2. The CDR3 is 16 amino acids. CDR1 and CDR2 from the germline V gene are SGDLS and YYNGEE. The V gene end was trimmed by 1 base and the J gene end by 7 bases; junction bases not matched to a gene: 8. CDR3 sequence: CASSVSGLAGVNEQFF. The CDR3 bases are TGTGCCAGCAGCGTAAGCGGGCTAGCGGGAGTAAATGAGCAGTTCTTC.

The gene calls are TRBV2 and TRBJ2-3, with D possibly TRBD2 on 5 matching bases. The CDR3 has 15 residues. Deletions cut 4 bases from V and 2 bases from J, with 13 bases between. Germline CDR1 reads SNHLY; CDR2 reads FYNNEI. In DNA, the CDR3 is TGTGCCAGCAGTGGATCTACTAGAGCCACAGATACGCAGTATTTT. It translates to CASSGSTRATDTQYF.

The chain carries TRBV4-3 and TRBJ1-1, with a tentative D call TRBD1 (5 bases). The CDR3 is 15 residues long. Per germline, CDR1 LGHNA and CDR2 YSLEER. Trimming left V 6 bases short and J 2 bases short, with 16 bases between. Here the CDR3 DNA reads TGCGCCAGCAGACGAACAGGTGGGTTAAACACTGAAGCTTTCTTT. It translates to CASRRTGGLNTEAFF.

The V gene is TRBV30, the J gene TRBJ2-2, with D maybe TRBD2 (6 bases). The ends were cut back, 4 bases at V and 5 bases at J, with 8 bases in the middle. CDR3 length: 12 residues. CDR1 and CDR2 from the germline V gene are GTSNPN and SVGIG (reference sequence). CDR3 amino acids: CAWKRVTGELFF. DNA of the CDR3: TGTGCCTGGAAGCGGGTAACCGGGGAGCTGTTTTTT.

The V and J genes are TRBV18 and TRBJ1-5; D gene unclear. V lost 1 base to trimming and J lost 4 bases, with 8 bases between them. The germline V gene has CDR1 KGHSH and CDR2 LQKENI. The CDR3 extends over 14 amino acids. Here the CDR3 reads CASSPLPGNQPQHF. As DNA, the CDR3 is TGTGCCAGCTCACCACTTCCAGGAAATCAGCCCCAGCATTTT.